Below, one TCR beta chain is given with its context. The junction does not match germline at one end; this may be a read error. This sample is drawn from a study of blood T cells in healthy people across ages. Primers used in a second PCR of about 6 to 11 cycles were a sample-barcoded 5' primer and a J-beta primer mix. From the 5' RACE reads, TCRdb called clonotypes with MiXCR, one entry per CDR3 protein. The sample carries approximately 850,000 distinct CDR3 sequences, more than 40% recorded once. Germline values: CDR1 MNHEY, CDR2 SMNVEV (reference sequence). CDR3 size: 17 residues. The sequencing input was blood. The sequence was obtained from a man in his 60s in good health. This sequence joins TRBV27 and TRBJ2-1, with D possibly being TRBD2 (6 bases). CDR3 in DNA: TGTGCCGGCAGTTCCCAAAGGACTACTTTCTCGCCCAATGAGCAGTTCTTC. Its protein product is CAGSSQRTTFSPNEQFF.